These 6 T cell receptor beta chains were all obtained from the same sample, sequenced in a study of long-term antiretroviral therapy in people with HIV. The run of the v3.0 immunoSEQ assay was at survey level. The repertoire was sequenced with immunoSEQ multiplex PCR; TCRdb's copy has only in-frame clones and lacks some. This table has fewer than 10,000 clones, approximately 80% appearing once. This specimen was unsorted PBMCs, taken 0.1 years after starting antiretroviral therapy. These receptors were collected from a middle-aged man with HIV.

On this clone: This CDR3 is also generated by other DNA sequences in the sample. V and J are TRBV30 and TRBJ1-5; 9 bases agree with TRBD1. Germline assignment: CDR1 GTSNPN and CDR2 SVGIG (reference sequence). This CDR3 contains 13 residues. J lost 7 bases, V lost 1 base, and 2 bases had no gene match. CDR3 sequence reads: CAWSGTGDQPQHF. The CDR3 bases are TGTGCCTGGAGTGGGACAGGGGACCAGCCCCAGCATTTT.

The table lists this clone with a count of one. The chain combines TRBV7-9 with TRBJ2-1; no clear D gene. The CDR3 loop spans 15 amino acids. V lost 4 bases to trimming and J lost 0 bases, with 10 bases between them. Per the germline V gene, CDR1 is SEHNR and CDR2 is FQNEAQ (reference sequence). The CDR3 protein is CASSSDGRSYNEQFF. In nucleotides, the CDR3 is TGTGCCAGCAGCTCGGACGGGCGCTCCTACAATGAGCAGTTCTTC.

This clone was recorded only once. The chain uses TRBV7-8 and TRBJ1-1, with a weak D call TRBD1 (5 bases). Trimming left V 5 bases short and J 3 bases short, with 10 bases between. This CDR3 is 13 amino acids long. CDR1 is SGHVS and CDR2 is FQNEAQ in the germline V gene. CDR3 sequence (DNA): TGTGCCAGCAGCCCCACAGGATACACTGAAGCTTTCTTT. Amino acid sequence: CASSPTGYTEAFF.

This sequence joins TRBV2 and TRBJ1-2; 9 nucleotides align to TRBD1. V shed 6 bases, J shed 6 bases, and the junction held 2 bases outside the gene matches. The CDR3 runs to 12 residues. CDR1 is SNHLY and CDR2 is FYNNEI in the germline V gene. The DNA for the CDR3 is TGTGCCAGCAGAGGGACAGGGAATGGCTACACCTTC. This gives the protein CASRGTGNGYTF.

This chain uses TRBV7-9 with TRBJ2-7; a possible D gene is TRBD2 (5 bases). Germline V gene lookup returns CDR1 SEHNR and CDR2 FQNEAQ (reference sequence). The V gene lost 6 bases and the J gene lost 0 bases, with 15 bases spanning the gap. This CDR3 comprises 15 residues. In nucleotides, the CDR3 is TGTGCCAGCAGGGCCGGACTGAGTGACTCCTACGAGCAGTACTTC. It is translated as CASRAGLSDSYEQYF.

This clone was seen just once. The J gene is TRBJ1-4, the V gene TRBV6-6, with 8 nucleotides matching TRBD1. This CDR3 spans 16 amino acids. Germline values: CDR1 MNHNY, CDR2 SVGAGI (reference sequence). V lost 4 bases and J lost 7; bases outside the gene matches: 11. In DNA form, the CDR3 reads TGTGCCAGCAGTTCGATTTGGCAGGGGGCGCTTGAAAAACTGTTTTTT. Translated: CASSSIWQGALEKLFF.